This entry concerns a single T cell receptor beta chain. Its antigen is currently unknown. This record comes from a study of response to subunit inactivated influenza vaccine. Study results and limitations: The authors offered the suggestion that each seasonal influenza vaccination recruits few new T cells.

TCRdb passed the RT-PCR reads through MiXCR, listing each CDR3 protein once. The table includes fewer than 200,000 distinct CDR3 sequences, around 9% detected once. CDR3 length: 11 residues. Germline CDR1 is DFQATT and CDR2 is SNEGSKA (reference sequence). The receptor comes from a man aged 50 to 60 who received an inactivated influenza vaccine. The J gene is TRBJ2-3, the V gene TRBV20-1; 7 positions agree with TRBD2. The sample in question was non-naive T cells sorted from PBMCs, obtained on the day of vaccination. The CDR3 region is CRGGSTDTQYF. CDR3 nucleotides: TGCAGGGGAGGGAGCACAGATACGCAGTATTTT.